The next 15 T cell receptor beta chains were all read from a single sample in a study of cytomegalovirus exposure and HLA in healthy donors. Amplification used 60 Vbeta primers and 13 Jbeta primers. Assay: immunoSEQ multiplex PCR; the TCRdb copy retains only in-frame clones and omits some. Among 150,000 or so clones listed, roughly 77% were seen once. Sequenced material: PBMCs. These receptors all stem from a young man in good health and CMV-seropositive.

Concerning this clone itself: A read error may account for a junction end that differs from germline. This chain connects TRBV7-2 to TRBJ2-5, with a tentative D call TRBD2 (6 bases). The germline V gene has CDR1 SGHTA and CDR2 FQGNSA. The CDR3 length is 13 residues. The CDR3 coding sequence is TGTGCCAGCAGCTTAGGGGAGGCGGAATTGATGAACTTC. It codes for CASSLGEAELMNF.

The chain carries TRBV6-5 and TRBJ1-1, with D tentatively TRBD1 (5 bases). Trimming removed 0 bases at V and 5 bases at J, with 13 bases between. The CDR3 extends over 15 amino acids. CDR1 and CDR2 from the germline V gene are MNHEY and SVGAGI. CDR3 DNA sequence: TGTGCCAGCAGTTACTCATCAGGGTTGGGGACTGAAGCTTTCTTT. As protein: CASSYSSGLGTEAFF.

The chain combines TRBV7-2 with TRBJ1-6; a possible D gene is TRBD1 (6 bases). Trimming took 6 bases from V and 10 from J, leaving 13 bases between them. Germline CDR1 is SGHTA and CDR2 is FQGNSA. CDR3 length: 13 amino acids. In nucleotides, the CDR3 is TGTGCCAGCAGTGGGGGGGCGGGCTCACCCCTCCACTTT. Its protein product is CASSGGAGSPLHF.

The chain recombines TRBV5-1 with TRBJ2-3; TRBD1 matches at 11 bases. V lost 3 bases to trimming and J lost 6 bases; unmatched junction nucleotides: 0. The germline V gene encodes CDR1 SGHRS and CDR2 YFSETQ. This CDR3 spans 13 amino acids. CDR3 in DNA: TGCGCCAGCAGCTGGGACAGGGGGGATACGCAGTATTTT. Translating it yields CASSWDRGDTQYF.

This sequence joins TRBV5-1 and TRBJ2-7, with D tentatively TRBD2 (6 bases). The germline V gene encodes CDR1 SGHRS and CDR2 YFSETQ. The CDR3 sequence is 13 residues long. The ends were cut back, 0 bases at V and 5 bases at J, with 9 bases in the middle. The CDR3 bases are TGCGCCAGCAGCTTGGCGACTAGAAACGAGCAGTACTTC. Amino acid sequence: CASSLATRNEQYF.

The chain links TRBV6-5 to TRBJ1-1; D not certain. The CDR3 runs to 14 residues. Germline V gene sequence: CDR1 MNHEY, CDR2 SVGAGI. The ends were cut back, 2 bases at V and 4 bases at J, with 11 bases in the middle. The CDR3 DNA reads as TGTGCCAGCAGTTACGGGCAGTCTTCCACTGAAGCTTTCTTT. This translates into CASSYGQSSTEAFF.

CDR3 coding DNA: TGTGCCAGCAGCTGGGGGGACACCGGGGAGCTGTTTTTT. Its protein product is CASSWGDTGELFF. The gene calls are TRBV5-4 and TRBJ2-2; perhaps TRBD2 as D (6 bases). V gave up 3 bases and J gave up 3 bases, with 6 bases separating them. The CDR3 extends over 13 amino acids. From germline, CDR1 is SGHNT and CDR2 YYREEE (reference sequence).

The V gene is TRBV5-4, the J gene TRBJ1-4, with 12 bases that match TRBD1. Losses at the gene ends were 3 bases for V and 3 bases for J; bases not matched to a gene: 6. The germline CDR1 and CDR2 sequences are SGHNT and YYREEE (reference sequence). The CDR3 consists of 17 residues. The CDR3 bases are TGTGCCAGCAGCTCCCGGGACAGGGGGCCCGCTAATGAAAAACTGTTTTTT. Its protein product is CASSSRDRGPANEKLFF.

The chain combines TRBV28 with TRBJ1-5, with a weak D call TRBD1 (5 bases). The CDR3 covers 13 residues. From germline, CDR1 is MDHEN and CDR2 SYDVKM. The V and J ends lost 5 bases and 5 bases respectively, with 10 bases between them. CDR3 sequence reads: CASSRGNDQPQHF. The CDR3 nucleotides are TGTGCCAGCAGTCGGGGGAATGATCAGCCCCAGCATTTT.

The gene calls are TRBV7-2 and TRBJ2-5; D is undetermined. CDR3 length equals 12 residues. The V gene's germline CDR1 is SGHTA and CDR2 FQGNSA. V was trimmed by 1 base and J by 11 bases, leaving 11 bases between them. The CDR3: CASSLDASVQYF. CDR3 DNA sequence: TGTGCCAGCAGCTTAGACGCGTCTGTACAGTACTTC.

Regarding this clone: This may stem from a read error, because a much larger clone lies one nucleotide away. The chain employs TRBV28 and TRBJ1-5; 10 nucleotides agree with TRBD1. CDR3 length equals 14 residues. CDR1 MDHEN and CDR2 SYDVKM come from the germline V gene. V shed 6 bases, J shed 5 bases, and the junction held 4 bases outside the gene matches. In DNA form, the CDR3 reads TGTGCCAGCAGCCCTGGACAGGGGGATCAGCCCCAGCATTTT. It encodes CASSPGQGDQPQHF.

The table lists this clone with a few counts. The chain links TRBV5-4 to TRBJ2-6; a possible D gene is TRBD1 (5 bases). The V end lost 4 bases, the J end lost 2 bases, and 19 bases lay between the germline ends. Germline values: CDR1 SGHNT, CDR2 YYREEE (reference sequence). The CDR3 spans 18 residues. CDR3 amino acids: CASSLPGIPPPGANVLTF. As DNA, the CDR3 is TGTGCCAGCAGCCTCCCAGGGATACCTCCTCCTGGGGCCAACGTCCTGACTTTC.

The V and J genes are TRBV10-1 and TRBJ1-5, with a weak D call TRBD1 (5 bases). Germline V CDR1 and CDR2: WNHNN, SYGVQD (reference sequence). The CDR3 runs to 16 residues. Trimming stripped 3 bases from V and 15 bases from J, with 27 bases between. CDR3 coding DNA: TGCGCCAGCAGTGAAAATCGGAGATTCGGAGACAGTCTGTCGCATTTT. Its protein is CASSENRRFGDSLSHF.

This chain connects TRBV2 to TRBJ1-5, with TRBD1 identical over 7 bases. V lost 6 bases, J lost 5 bases, and 1 base stayed unmatched. Germline lookup yields CDR1 SNHLY and CDR2 FYNNEI. CDR3 length equals 12 residues. The CDR3 DNA is TGTGCCAGCAGCCAGGGGGATCAGCCCCAGCATTTT. Translated, it gives CASSQGDQPQHF. Supplemented by reference TRBV2 and TRBJ1-5, the full variable domain reads EPEVTQTPSHQVTQMGQEVILRCVPISNHLYFYWYRQILGQKVEFLVSFYNNEISEKSEIFDDQFSVERPDGSNFTLKIRSTKLEDSAMYFCASSQGDQPQHFGDGTRLSIL.

This clone has just a few counts. This chain links TRBV7-2 with TRBJ2-5, with a tentative D call TRBD1 (6 bases). Germline loops: CDR1 SGHTA, CDR2 FQGNSA. This CDR3 is built from 14 residues. V was cut by 2 bases and J by 4 bases, with 11 bases left in between. CDR3 region: CASSLLDSRETQYF. The CDR3 DNA reads as TGTGCCAGCAGCTTATTGGACAGCCGAGAGACCCAGTACTTC.